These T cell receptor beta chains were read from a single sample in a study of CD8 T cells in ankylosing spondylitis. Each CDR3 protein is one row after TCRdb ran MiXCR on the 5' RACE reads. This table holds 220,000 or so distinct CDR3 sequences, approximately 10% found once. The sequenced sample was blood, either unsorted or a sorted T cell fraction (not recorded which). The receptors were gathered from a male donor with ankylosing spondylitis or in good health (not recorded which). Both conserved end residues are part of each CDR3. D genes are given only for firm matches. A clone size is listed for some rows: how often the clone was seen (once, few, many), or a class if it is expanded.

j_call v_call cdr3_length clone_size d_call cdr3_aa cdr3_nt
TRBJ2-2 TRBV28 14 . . CASSLSGDTGELFF TGTGCCAGCAGTTTATCGGGGGACACCGGGGAGCTGTTTTTT
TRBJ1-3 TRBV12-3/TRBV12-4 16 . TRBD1 CASSSVQGAAGNTIYF TGTGCCAGCAGTTCCGTACAGGGGGCGGCTGGAAACACCATATATTTT
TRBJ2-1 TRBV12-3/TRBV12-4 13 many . CASSLATVSEQFF TGTGCCAGCAGTTTAGCGACTGTCTCGGAGCAGTTCTTC
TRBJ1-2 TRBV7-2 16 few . CASSLGGVGANYGYTF TGTGCCAGCAGCTTAGGCGGTGTAGGGGCTAACTATGGCTACACCTTC
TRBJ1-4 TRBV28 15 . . CASRLNQRANEKLFF TGTGCCAGCAGGCTAAACCAGAGAGCTAATGAAAAACTGTTTTTT
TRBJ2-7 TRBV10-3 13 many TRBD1 CAITGTESYEQYF TGTGCCATCACCGGGACAGAATCCTACGAGCAGTACTTC
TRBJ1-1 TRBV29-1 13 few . CSVVRPMNTEAFF TGCAGCGTTGTCAGACCCATGAACACTGAAGCTTTCTTT
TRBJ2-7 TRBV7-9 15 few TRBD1 CASSTTTGSSYEQYF TGTGCCAGCAGTACAACGACAGGGAGCTCCTACGAGCAGTACTTC
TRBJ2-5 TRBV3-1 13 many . CASSQEWGETQYF TGTGCCAGCAGCCAAGAGTGGGGAGAGACCCAGTACTTC
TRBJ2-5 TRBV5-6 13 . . CASMNRVGETQYF TGTGCCAGCATGAACAGGGTAGGGGAGACCCAGTACTTC
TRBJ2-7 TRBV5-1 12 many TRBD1 CASSQQGNEQYF TGCGCCAGCAGCCAACAGGGGAACGAGCAGTACTTC
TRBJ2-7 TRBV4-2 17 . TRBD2 CASSPGLAGTTSYEQYF TGTGCCAGCAGCCCGGGACTAGCGGGGACAACCTCCTACGAGCAGTACTTC
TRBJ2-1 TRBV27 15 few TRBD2 CASVISGGTHNEQFF TGTGCCAGCGTGATTAGCGGGGGGACCCACAATGAGCAGTTCTTC
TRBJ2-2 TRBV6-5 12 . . CASSKITGELFF TGTGCCAGCAGTAAAATCACCGGGGAGCTGTTTTTT
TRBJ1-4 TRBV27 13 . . CASSPGPFQKLFF TGTGCCAGCAGTCCGGGGCCCTTTCAAAAACTGTTTTTT
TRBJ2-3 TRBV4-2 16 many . CASSQGEAGPTDTQYF TGTGCCAGCAGCCAAGGAGAGGCGGGCCCCACAGATACGCAGTATTTT
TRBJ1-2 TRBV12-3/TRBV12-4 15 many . CASRSSTSANYGYTF TGTGCCAGCAGATCATCCACTTCAGCGAACTATGGCTACACCTTC
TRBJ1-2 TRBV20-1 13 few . CSAIPITNYGYTF TGCAGTGCTATTCCTATTACTAACTATGGCTACACCTTC
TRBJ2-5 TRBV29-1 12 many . CSVEDLGETQYF TGCAGCGTTGAAGATCTCGGAGAGACCCAGTACTTC
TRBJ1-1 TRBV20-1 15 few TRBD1 CSASFRQGANTEAFF TGCAGTGCTAGTTTCCGACAGGGGGCAAACACTGAAGCTTTCTTT
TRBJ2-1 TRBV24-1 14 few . CATSGGGVRNEQFF TGTGCCACCAGTGGAGGGGGGGTTCGGAATGAGCAGTTCTTC
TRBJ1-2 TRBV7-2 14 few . CASSIGPINYGYTF TGTGCCAGCAGCATCGGACCGATTAACTATGGCTACACCTTC
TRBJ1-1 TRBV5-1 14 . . CASSLAGESTEAFF TGCGCCAGCAGCTTGGCAGGGGAAAGCACTGAAGCTTTCTTT
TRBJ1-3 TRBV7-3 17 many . CASSLLGEALPGNTIYF TGTGCCAGCAGCTTATTAGGGGAGGCCCTCCCTGGAAACACCATATATTTT
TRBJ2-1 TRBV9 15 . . CASSVEGVSYNEQFF TGTGCCAGCAGCGTAGAGGGGGTCTCCTACAATGAGCAGTTCTTC
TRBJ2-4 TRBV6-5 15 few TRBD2 CASSWTSGGPNIQYF TGTGCCAGCAGTTGGACTAGCGGGGGGCCCAACATTCAGTACTTC
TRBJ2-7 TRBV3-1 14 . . CASSQDGGQYEQYF TGTGCCAGCAGCCAAGACGGGGGGCAGTACGAGCAGTACTTC
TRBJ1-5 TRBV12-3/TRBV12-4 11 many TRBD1 CASSFRGTTHF TGTGCCAGCAGTTTCAGGGGGACCACCCATTTT
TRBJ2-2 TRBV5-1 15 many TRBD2 CASSSREGRSGELFF TGCGCCAGCAGCTCCCGGGAGGGAAGGTCCGGGGAGCTGTTTTTT
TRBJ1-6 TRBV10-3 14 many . CAISERELNSPLHF TGTGCCATCAGTGAGAGGGAACTTAATTCACCCCTCCACTTT
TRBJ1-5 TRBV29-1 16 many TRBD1 CSVVTQGELMAQPQHF TGCAGCGTTGTTACACAGGGGGAGTTGATGGCTCAGCCCCAGCATTTT
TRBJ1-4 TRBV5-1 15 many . CASSDPGGTNEKLFF TGCGCCAGCAGTGACCCAGGAGGAACTAATGAAAAACTGTTTTTT
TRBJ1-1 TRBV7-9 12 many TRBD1 CASSKTGQEAFF TGTGCCAGCAGCAAAACGGGACAGGAAGCTTTCTTT
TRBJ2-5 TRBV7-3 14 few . CASSLNPGRETQYF TGTGCCAGCAGCTTAAACCCCGGCAGGGAGACCCAGTACTTC
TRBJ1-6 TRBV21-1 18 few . CASSSHGPGTAYNSPLHF TGTGCCAGCAGCAGCCATGGCCCTGGGACAGCCTATAATTCACCCCTCCACTTT
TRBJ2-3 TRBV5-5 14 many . CASSLYQDTDTQYF TGTGCCAGCAGCTTGTACCAGGACACAGATACGCAGTATTTT
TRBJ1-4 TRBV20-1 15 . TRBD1 CSARDPRDRDEKLFF TGCAGTGCTAGAGATCCCCGGGACAGGGATGAAAAACTGTTTTTT
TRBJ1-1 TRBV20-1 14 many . CSEISGLRDVEAFF TGCAGTGAAATCTCGGGCCTGCGGGATGTTGAAGCTTTCTTT
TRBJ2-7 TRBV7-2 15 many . CASSLAQGPTYEQYF TGTGCCAGCAGCTTAGCCCAGGGGCCCACCTACGAGCAGTACTTC
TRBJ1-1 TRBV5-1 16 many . CASSLMGTGLNTEAFF TGCGCCAGCAGCTTGATGGGGACGGGGTTAAACACTGAAGCTTTCTTT
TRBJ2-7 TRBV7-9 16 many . CASSLGGLGVSYEQYF TGTGCCAGCAGCTTAGGTGGGTTAGGGGTATCCTACGAGCAGTACTTC
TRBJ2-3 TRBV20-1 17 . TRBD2 CSARDPSGGRSTDTQYF TGCAGTGCTAGAGATCCTAGCGGGGGGCGGAGCACAGATACGCAGTATTTT
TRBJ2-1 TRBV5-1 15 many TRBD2 CASSSSGEAGNEQFF TGCGCCAGCAGCTCTAGCGGGGAGGCGGGAAATGAGCAGTTCTTC
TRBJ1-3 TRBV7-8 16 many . CASSLAQGRGGNTIYF TGTGCCAGCAGCTTAGCGCAGGGTCGGGGTGGAAACACCATATATTTT
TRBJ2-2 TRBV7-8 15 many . CASSFGRGYTGELFF TGTGCCAGCAGCTTCGGGCGGGGATACACCGGGGAGCTGTTTTTT
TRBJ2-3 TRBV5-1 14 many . CASSPDLGTDTQYF TGCGCCAGCAGCCCCGACCTAGGCACAGATACGCAGTATTTT
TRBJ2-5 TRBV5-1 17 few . CASSWPAGRANQETQYF TGCGCCAGCAGCTGGCCCGCCGGCAGGGCCAACCAAGAGACCCAGTACTTC
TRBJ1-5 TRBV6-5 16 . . CASSYSGQGSNQPQHF TGTGCCAGCAGTTACTCCGGCCAGGGAAGTAATCAGCCCCAGCATTTT